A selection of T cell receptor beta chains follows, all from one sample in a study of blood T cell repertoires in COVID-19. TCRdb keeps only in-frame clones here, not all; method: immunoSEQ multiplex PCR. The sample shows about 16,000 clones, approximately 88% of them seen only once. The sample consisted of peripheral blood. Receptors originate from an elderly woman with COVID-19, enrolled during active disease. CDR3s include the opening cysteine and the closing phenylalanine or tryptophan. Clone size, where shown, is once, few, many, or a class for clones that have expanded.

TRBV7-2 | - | CASSLGDRVGDEQFF
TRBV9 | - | CASDRGDGNGYTF
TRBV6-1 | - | CASSGWGRDFSGELFF
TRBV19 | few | CASKPVGRPNQPQHF
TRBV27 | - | CASSLGSPQSPLHF
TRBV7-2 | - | CASSSGGQRNTEAFF
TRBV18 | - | CASSLDRASNYGYTF
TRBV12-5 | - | CASGRQGAYEQYF
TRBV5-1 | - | CASSFRRGLAGEGETQYF
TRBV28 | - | CASSLSPGGRYYEQYF
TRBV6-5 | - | CASSYSGDYLSNEQFF
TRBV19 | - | CASSTQGAKDEQYF
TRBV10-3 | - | CAISGGGRETQYF
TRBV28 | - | CASSLMGGDAYEQYF
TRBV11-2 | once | CASSSSSGGGARDTQYF
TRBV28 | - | CASSPFQGASYNSPLHF
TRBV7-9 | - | CASTEQTGTQHF
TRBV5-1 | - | CASSRRTGGGTGELFF
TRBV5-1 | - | CASSPPGGSETQYF
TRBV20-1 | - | CSASRGGNTDTQYF
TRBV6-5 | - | CASGSGAWADTQYF
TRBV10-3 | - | CAISDPLTDTQYF
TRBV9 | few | CASSVGERDTQYF
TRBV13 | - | CASSLSPRQGASPLHF
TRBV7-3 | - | CASSFTVNTEAFF
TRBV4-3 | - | CASSQVHGQGFQPQHF
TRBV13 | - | CASSLETRRAFF
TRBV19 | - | CASSKSLVSGTEQYF
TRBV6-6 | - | CASSYAGTTPGETQYF
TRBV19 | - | CASSIGGFNNEQFF
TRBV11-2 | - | CASSLDRGASGRSSYNEQFF
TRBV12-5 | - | CASGLGLAGGRYNEQFF
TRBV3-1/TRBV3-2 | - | CASSQEGGDTDTQYF
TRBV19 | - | CASSEERRNQPQHF
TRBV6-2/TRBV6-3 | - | CASSYSWGLDPMGYEQYF
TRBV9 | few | CASSVGGSNTGELFF
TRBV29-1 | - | CSAPGLTGELFF
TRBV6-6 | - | CASSPSLAGGNEQYF
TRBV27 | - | CASSLSTGFSYNEQFF
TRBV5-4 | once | CASSQAVNNSPLHF
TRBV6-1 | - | CASSEQANNEQYF
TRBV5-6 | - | CASSPTPFSNQPQHF
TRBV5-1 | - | CASSHPPGTSGQETQYF
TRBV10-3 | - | CATGQGFNSYEQYF
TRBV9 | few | CASSPGQGNTEAFF
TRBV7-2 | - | CASSLGRLGETQYF
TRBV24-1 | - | CATSDPPSLPTNVYEQYF
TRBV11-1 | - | CASSLGSGGSYNEQFF
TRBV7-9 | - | CASSSPAGRSTEAFF
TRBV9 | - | CASSVRASGGYNEQFF
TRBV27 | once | CASNRDRAYEQYF
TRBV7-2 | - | CASSSQGADQPQHF
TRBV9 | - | CASSIGPPLTYEQYF
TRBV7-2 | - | CASSLGANRVSGNTIYF
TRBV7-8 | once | CASSPRARLADYNEQFF